This TCR beta chain was retrieved from a study of T cells in Graves' hyperthyroidism and ophthalmopathy. This clonotype was seen more than once but under ten times. The investigators amplified TCR beta CDR3 regions from RNA transcripts. Using the HTBI primer set, a first-round RT-PCR was run on the TCR CDR3. TCRdb processed the multiplex PCR reads anew with MiXCR; each CDR3 protein has one entry. The data contain a few hundred thousand distinct CDR3 sequences, about 21% of them singletons. Looked up from germline, CDR1 is SGHKS and CDR2 is YYEKEE (reference sequence). The CDR3 consists of 13 residues. The germline V and J ends were trimmed by 4 bases and 4 bases, with 11 bases remaining between them. Patients showing uncontrolled infection, other autoimmune disease, pregnancy or lactation were ineligible.

This TCR was sampled from a woman between 45 and 65 years old with Graves' hyperthyroidism. The material sequenced was blood. The chain is built from TRBV5-5 and TRBJ1-2, with D tentatively TRBD1 (6 bases). This chain's CDR3 is CASSPGGPYGYTF. The CDR3, as DNA: TGTGCCAGCAGCCCCGGGGGCCCCTATGGCTACACCTTC.